This T cell receptor (beta chain) was identified in a study of cytomegalovirus exposure and HLA in healthy donors. Use of 60 Vbeta and 13 Jbeta primers characterized the PCR. Repertoires were generated with immunoSEQ multiplex PCR, while TCRdb's copy carries only in-frame clones and drops some. Here the sample spans over 70,000 clones, roughly 70% being singletons. Study results and limitations: A later look showed TCR association rates differing by HLA locus, highest for DRB1 and lowest for HLA-C.

About this clone itself: Its antigen is as yet unknown.

The CDR3 extends over 12 amino acids. Germline V gives CDR1 SNHLY, CDR2 FYNNEI. The germline V and J ends were trimmed by 1 base and 12 bases, with 10 bases remaining between them. The specimen was PBMCs. This receptor was taken from a man aged 25-40 years in good health and CMV-seropositive. V and J are TRBV2 and TRBJ2-1; no clear D. The CDR3 coding sequence is TGTGCCAGCAGTGAAGAGGCCCAGGCGCAGTTCTTC. It is translated as CASSEEAQAQFF.